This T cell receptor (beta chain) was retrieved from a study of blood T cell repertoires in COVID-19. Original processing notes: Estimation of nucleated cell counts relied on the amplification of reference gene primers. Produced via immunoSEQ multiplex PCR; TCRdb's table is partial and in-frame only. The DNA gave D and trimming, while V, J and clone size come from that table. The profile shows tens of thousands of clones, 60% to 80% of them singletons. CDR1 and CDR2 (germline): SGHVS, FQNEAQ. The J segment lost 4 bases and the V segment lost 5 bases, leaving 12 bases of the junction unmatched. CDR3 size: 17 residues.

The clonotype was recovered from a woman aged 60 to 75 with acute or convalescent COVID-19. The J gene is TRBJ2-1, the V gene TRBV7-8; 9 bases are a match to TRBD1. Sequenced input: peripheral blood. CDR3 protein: CASSTTIQGAAYNEQFF. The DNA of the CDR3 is TGTGCCAGCAGCACCACCATACAGGGGGCGGCGTACAATGAGCAGTTCTTC.